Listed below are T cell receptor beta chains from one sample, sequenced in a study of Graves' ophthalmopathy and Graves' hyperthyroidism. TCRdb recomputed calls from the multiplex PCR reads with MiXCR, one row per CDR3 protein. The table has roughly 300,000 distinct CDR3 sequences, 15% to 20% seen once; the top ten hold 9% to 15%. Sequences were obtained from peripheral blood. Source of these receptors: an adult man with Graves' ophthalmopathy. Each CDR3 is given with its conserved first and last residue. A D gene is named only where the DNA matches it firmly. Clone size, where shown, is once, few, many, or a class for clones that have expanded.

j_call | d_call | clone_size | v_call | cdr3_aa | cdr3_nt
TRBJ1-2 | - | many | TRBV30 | CAWSPHVGADYGYTF | TGTGCCTGGAGTCCTCACGTGGGAGCAGACTATGGCTACACCTTC
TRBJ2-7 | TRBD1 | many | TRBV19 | CASSISGTAYYEQYF | TGTGCCAGTAGTATTTCCGGGACAGCGTACTACGAGCAGTACTTC
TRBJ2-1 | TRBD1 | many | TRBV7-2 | CASSLWDRDNEQFF | TGTGCCAGCAGCTTATGGGACAGGGATAATGAGCAGTTCTTC
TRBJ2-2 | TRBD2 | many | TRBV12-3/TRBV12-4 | CASSQGLAGGRELFF | TGTGCCAGCAGCCAAGGACTAGCGGGGGGGCGGGAGCTGTTTTTT
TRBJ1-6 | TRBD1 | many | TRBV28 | CASSGQGNNSPLHF | TGTGCCAGCAGCGGACAGGGTAATAATTCACCCCTCCACTTT
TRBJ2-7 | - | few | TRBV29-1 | CSGLEAPLGEQYF | TGCAGCGGACTAGAGGCCCCCCTCGGCGAGCAGTACTTC
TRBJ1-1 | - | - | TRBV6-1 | CASRRSGRNTEAFF | TGTGCCAGTCGTAGGTCAGGAAGGAACACTGAAGCTTTCTTT
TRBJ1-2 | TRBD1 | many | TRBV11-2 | CASSLDGQGGYGYTF | TGTGCCAGCAGCTTAGACGGACAGGGAGGCTATGGCTACACCTTC
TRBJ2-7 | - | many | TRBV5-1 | CASSLTDSRGEQYF | TGCGCCAGCAGCTTAACGGACAGTAGGGGCGAGCAGTACTTC
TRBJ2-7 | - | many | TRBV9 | CASSVAPGPYEQYF | TGTGCCAGCAGCGTTGCCCCCGGACCCTACGAGCAGTACTTC
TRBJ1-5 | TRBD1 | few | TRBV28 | CASSSQGAHSNQPQHF | TGTGCCAGCAGTTCCCAGGGGGCCCATAGCAATCAGCCCCAGCATTTT
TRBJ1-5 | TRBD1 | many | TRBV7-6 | CASSLSRGLSNQPQHF | TGTGCCAGCAGCTTATCAAGGGGGCTGAGCAATCAGCCCCAGCATTTT
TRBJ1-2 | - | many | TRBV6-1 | CASGRGALGYTF | TGTGCCAGTGGTCGCGGGGCCCTCGGCTACACCTTC
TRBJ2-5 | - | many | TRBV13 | CASSPGNGAMWETQYF | TGTGCCAGCAGCCCTGGGAACGGGGCAATGTGGGAGACCCAGTACTTC
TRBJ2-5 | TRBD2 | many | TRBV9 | CASSVGLAGVNIQETQYF | TGTGCCAGCAGCGTAGGGCTAGCGGGAGTGAATATCCAAGAGACCCAGTACTTC
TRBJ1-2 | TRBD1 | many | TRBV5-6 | CASSYGQGSGYTF | TGTGCCAGCAGCTATGGACAGGGTAGCGGCTACACCTTC
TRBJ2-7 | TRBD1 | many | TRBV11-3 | CASSLVGQGVRTSYEQYF | TGTGCCAGCAGCTTAGTGGGGCAGGGGGTTCGGACCTCCTACGAGCAGTACTTC
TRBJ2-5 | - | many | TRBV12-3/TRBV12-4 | CASSLGNWEETQYF | TGTGCCAGCAGTCTAGGTAACTGGGAGGAGACCCAGTACTTC
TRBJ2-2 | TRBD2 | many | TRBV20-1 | CSAVKREVYTGELFF | TGCAGTGCGGTGAAGCGGGAGGTCTACACCGGGGAGCTGTTTTTT
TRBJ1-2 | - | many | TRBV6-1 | CASSEDSSYGYTF | TGTGCCAGCAGTGAAGACAGCTCCTATGGCTACACCTTC
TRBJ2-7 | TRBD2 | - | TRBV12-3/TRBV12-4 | CASSLGTRPYEQYF | TGTGCCAGCAGTTTAGGGACTAGACCTTACGAGCAGTACTTC
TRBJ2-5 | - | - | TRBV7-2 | CASSLRRKDQETQYF | TGTGCCAGCAGCTTACGTCGGAAGGACCAAGAGACCCAGTACTTC
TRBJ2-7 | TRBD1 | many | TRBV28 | CASTDRQGRYEQYF | TGTGCCAGCACCGATAGACAGGGGCGGTACGAGCAGTACTTC
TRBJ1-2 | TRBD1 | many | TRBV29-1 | CSVVWARLQDGQGSYGYTF | TGCAGCGTTGTTTGGGCGCGGCTACAGGATGGACAGGGGAGCTATGGCTACACCTTC
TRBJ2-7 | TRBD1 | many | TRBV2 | CASKTGGGLYEQYF | TGTGCCAGCAAGACAGGGGGCGGACTCTACGAGCAGTACTTC
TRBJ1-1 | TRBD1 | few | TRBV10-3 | CAIRDRGMNTEAFF | TGTGCCATCAGGGACAGGGGGATGAACACTGAAGCTTTCTTT
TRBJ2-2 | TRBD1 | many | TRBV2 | CASRTGTEHTGELFF | TGTGCCAGCAGAACCGGGACAGAGCACACCGGGGAGCTGTTTTTT
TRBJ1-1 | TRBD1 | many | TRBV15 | CATSRDRVNTEAFF | TGTGCCACCAGTCGGGACAGGGTGAACACTGAAGCTTTCTTT
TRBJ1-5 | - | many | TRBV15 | CATSREKPGTSISNQPQHF | TGTGCCACCAGCAGGGAAAAGCCCGGGACAAGCATTAGCAATCAGCCCCAGCATTTT
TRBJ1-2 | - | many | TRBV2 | CASSEADRGRGYGYTF | TGTGCCAGCAGTGAAGCGGATCGGGGCAGGGGATATGGCTACACCTTC
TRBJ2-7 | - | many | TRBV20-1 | CSASGPVATYEQYF | TGCAGTGCTAGCGGGCCAGTGGCGACCTACGAGCAGTACTTC
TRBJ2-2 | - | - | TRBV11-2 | CASSLLARNTGELFF | TGTGCCAGCAGCTTACTAGCGCGGAACACCGGGGAGCTGTTTTTT
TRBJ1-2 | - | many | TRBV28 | CASSLGGVGGGGYTF | TGTGCCAGCAGTTTAGGGGGCGTTGGGGGGGGCGGCTACACCTTC
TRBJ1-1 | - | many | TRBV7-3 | CASPGKRNTEAFF | TGTGCCAGCCCAGGGAAGAGGAACACTGAAGCTTTCTTT
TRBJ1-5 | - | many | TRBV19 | CASSIGSVNNQPQHF | TGTGCCAGTAGTATAGGATCCGTTAACAATCAGCCCCAGCATTTT
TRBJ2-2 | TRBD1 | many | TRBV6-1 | CASSEFTGTGVNTGELFF | TGTGCCAGCAGTGAATTTACCGGGACAGGAGTCAACACCGGGGAGCTGTTTTTT
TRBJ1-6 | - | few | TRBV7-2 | CASSLAQGRSPLHF | TGTGCCAGCAGCTTAGCGCAGGGACGGTCACCCCTCCACTTT
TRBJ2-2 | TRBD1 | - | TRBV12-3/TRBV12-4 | CASSQRRSGTGTNTGELFF | TGTGCCAGCAGTCAACGACGATCCGGGACAGGGACGAACACCGGGGAGCTGTTTTTT
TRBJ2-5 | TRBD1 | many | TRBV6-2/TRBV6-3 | CASSYFRDRVGGPQETQYF | TGTGCCAGCAGTTACTTCCGGGACAGGGTAGGAGGCCCACAAGAGACCCAGTACTTC
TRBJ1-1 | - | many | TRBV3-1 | CASSQGTPEAFF | TGTGCCAGCAGCCAAGGCACTCCTGAAGCTTTCTTT
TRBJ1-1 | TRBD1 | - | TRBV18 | CASSPWAGGAGNTEAFF | TGTGCCAGCTCACCATGGGCAGGGGGGGCCGGCAACACTGAAGCTTTCTTT
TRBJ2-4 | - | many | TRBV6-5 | CASTGVGTKNIQYF | TGTGCCAGCACAGGGGTTGGAACCAAAAACATTCAGTACTTC
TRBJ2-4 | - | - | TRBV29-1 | CSVGAPLGIQYF | TGCAGCGTTGGGGCCCCGTTGGGCATTCAGTACTTC
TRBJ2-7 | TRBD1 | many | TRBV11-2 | CASSIGDRVYEQYF | TGTGCCAGCAGCATCGGGGACAGAGTCTACGAGCAGTACTTC
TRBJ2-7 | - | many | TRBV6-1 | CASSEYGGTYEQYF | TGTGCCAGCAGTGAATATGGGGGAACCTACGAGCAGTACTTC
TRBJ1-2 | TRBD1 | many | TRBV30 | CAWSDRGPTNYGYTF | TGTGCCTGGAGTGACAGGGGGCCAACTAACTATGGCTACACCTTC
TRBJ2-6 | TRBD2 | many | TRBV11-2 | CASSIRFLAGAHSGANVLTF | TGTGCCAGCAGCATCAGATTTCTAGCGGGAGCCCACTCTGGGGCCAACGTCCTGACTTTC
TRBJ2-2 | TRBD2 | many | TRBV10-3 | CAIRDRTSGRAYTGELFF | TGTGCCATCAGGGACAGAACTAGCGGGAGGGCGTACACCGGGGAGCTGTTTTTT
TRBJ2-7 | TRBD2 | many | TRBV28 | CASSPSGGALLGQYF | TGTGCCAGCAGTCCTAGCGGGGGGGCTTTACTGGGGCAGTACTTC
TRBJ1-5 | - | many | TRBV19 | CASSLGQHSNQPQHF | TGTGCCAGTAGTTTGGGACAACATAGCAATCAGCCCCAGCATTTT
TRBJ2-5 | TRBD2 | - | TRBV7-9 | CASSLAILASQETQYF | TGTGCCAGCAGCCTAGCGATACTAGCGTCCCAAGAGACCCAGTACTTC
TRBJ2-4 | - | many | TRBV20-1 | CSASSYEAKNIQYF | TGCAGTGCTAGCTCTTATGAAGCCAAAAACATTCAGTACTTC